This is a list of T cell receptor beta chains from one sample in a study of shared clonotypes between healthy human individuals. The repertoire was sequenced with immunoSEQ multiplex PCR; TCRdb's copy has only in-frame clones and lacks some. The sample lists under 1,900,000 clones, approximately 98.5% occurring once. Input material: naive CD4+ T cells sorted from blood. The receptors shown here come from a man in his thirties or forties in good health. CDR3s include the opening cysteine and the closing phenylalanine or tryptophan. The D gene is left open where the match is weak. Size is omitted from some rows. Given values are once, few, many or a class for expanded clones.

size,D,V,length,J,CDR3,DNA
.,TRBD2,TRBV7-2,16,TRBJ2-5,CASSPNLAGGEETQYF,TGTGCCAGCAGCCCTAACCTGGCGGGAGGCGAAGAGACCCAGTACTTC
.,.,TRBV7-2,13,TRBJ1-1,CASSSSRDTEAFF,TGTGCCAGCAGCTCCTCCAGGGACACTGAAGCTTTCTTT
.,TRBD2,TRBV7-7,14,TRBJ2-5,CASSKYTGGETQYF,TGTGCCAGCAGCAAATATACGGGGGGGGAGACCCAGTACTTC
once,TRBD1,TRBV29-1,22,TRBJ2-3,CSVDGGGEGENTGGSGTDTQYF,TGCAGCGTCGATGGGGGTGGTGAGGGCGAAAATACAGGGGGCTCTGGCACAGATACGCAGTATTTT
.,TRBD1,TRBV10-2,17,TRBJ2-6,CASREGQGRAGANVLTF,TGCGCCAGCAGGGAGGGACAGGGAAGGGCTGGGGCCAACGTCCTGACTTTC
.,.,TRBV7-3,15,TRBJ2-3,CASSLSQSYTDTQYF,TGTGCCAGCAGCTTATCGCAGTCTTACACAGATACGCAGTATTTT
.,TRBD1,TRBV15,18,TRBJ2-3,CATSRGQGTARGTDTQYF,TGTGCCACCAGCAGAGGACAGGGGACGGCTCGTGGCACAGATACGCAGTATTTT
.,.,TRBV20-1,11,TRBJ2-3,CSARVADTQYF,TGCAGTGCTAGGGTGGCAGATACGCAGTATTTT
once,.,TRBV5-4,12,TRBJ2-1,CASSPGGNEQFF,TGTGCCAGCAGCCCAGGGGGGAATGAGCAGTTCTTC
once,TRBD2,TRBV7-9,18,TRBJ2-2,CASSLGASGAWNTGELFF,TGTGCCAGCAGCTTAGGAGCTAGCGGGGCCTGGAACACCGGGGAGCTGTTTTTT
.,.,TRBV5-1,14,TRBJ2-1,CASRRGAPGDEQFF,TGCGCCAGCAGGAGGGGGGCGCCTGGCGATGAGCAGTTCTTC
.,.,TRBV10-3,14,TRBJ2-7,CAINRDSNSYEQYF,TGTGCCATCAATCGGGACTCCAACTCCTACGAGCAGTACTTC
few,.,TRBV9,15,TRBJ1-3,CASSPGTPVGNTIYF,TGTGCCAGCAGCCCCGGGACTCCGGTCGGAAACACCATATATTTT
.,TRBD2,TRBV4-2,14,TRBJ2-3,CASSPAGRADTQYF,TGTGCCAGCAGCCCGGCCGGGAGGGCAGATACGCAGTATTTT
.,TRBD1,TRBV5-1,14,TRBJ1-4,CASSSGQIGEKLFF,TGCGCCAGCAGCTCGGGACAGATAGGGGAAAAACTGTTTTTT
.,TRBD2,TRBV18,13,TRBJ2-1,CASSGAGGNEQFF,TGTGCCAGCTCAGGGGCGGGAGGCAATGAGCAGTTCTTC
.,.,TRBV6-6,12,TRBJ2-1,CASRKQDNEQFF,TGTGCCAGCAGAAAACAAGACAATGAGCAGTTCTTC
.,.,TRBV5-1,14,TRBJ2-1,CASQPVAGSNEQFF,TGCGCCAGCCAACCCGTGGCAGGATCGAATGAGCAGTTCTTC
.,.,TRBV6-1,13,TRBJ1-2,CASSLSGSYGYTF,TGTGCCAGCAGTCTTTCAGGGTCGTATGGCTACACCTTC
.,.,TRBV5-1,13,TRBJ2-3,CAERDGNTDTQYF,TGCGCCGAACGGGACGGAAACACAGATACGCAGTATTTT
.,TRBD2,TRBV4-2,17,TRBJ2-5,CASSPGMSASGRETQYF,TGTGCCAGCAGCCCGGGTATGTCTGCTAGCGGAAGAGAGACCCAGTACTTC
.,.,TRBV18,13,TRBJ2-1,CASSPTEYNEQFF,TGTGCCAGCTCACCTACGGAGTACAATGAGCAGTTCTTC
.,TRBD2,TRBV5-4,14,TRBJ2-7,CASSPGTSSYEQYF,TGTGCCAGCAGCCCCGGGACTAGCAGCTACGAGCAGTACTTC
.,.,TRBV11-3,14,TRBJ2-1,CASSFGPSGNEQFF,TGTGCCAGCAGCTTCGGGCCGTCGGGCAATGAGCAGTTCTTC
.,TRBD2,TRBV6-5,14,TRBJ2-5,CASSYVGEGETQYF,TGTGCCAGCAGTTACGTAGGGGAGGGGGAGACCCAGTACTTC
.,.,TRBV28,11,TRBJ2-7,CASSLAREQYF,TGTGCCAGCAGTCTAGCGAGGGAGCAGTACTTC
.,.,TRBV30,14,TRBJ2-1,CAWNIATAYNEQFF,TGTGCCTGGAATATCGCTACCGCCTACAATGAGCAGTTCTTC
.,.,TRBV29-1,16,TRBJ2-1,CSVRLTKRGRDNEQFF,TGCAGCGTTCGACTCACAAAAAGGGGCAGGGACAATGAGCAGTTCTTC
.,.,TRBV18,16,TRBJ1-5,CASSPGPVRGNQPQHF,TGTGCCAGCTCACCGGGGCCGGTGAGGGGCAATCAGCCCCAGCATTTT
.,.,TRBV7-9,14,TRBJ1-5,CASSLQGRNQPQHF,TGTGCCAGCAGCTTACAGGGGCGCAATCAGCCCCAGCATTTT
.,TRBD1,TRBV18,15,TRBJ1-4,CASSSGQVANEKLFF,TGTGCCAGCTCATCTGGACAGGTCGCTAATGAAAAACTGTTTTTT
once,.,TRBV11-2,15,TRBJ2-7,CATEYGARQGYEQYF,TGTGCCACTGAGTATGGGGCCCGCCAAGGATACGAGCAGTACTTC
.,.,TRBV7-6,16,TRBJ2-2,CASSLKGTAHTGELFF,TGTGCCAGCAGCTTAAAGGGGACGGCACACACCGGGGAGCTGTTTTTT
.,TRBD2,TRBV14,19,TRBJ2-5,CASSQERGGTSGRVETQYF,TGTGCCAGCAGCCAAGAGAGAGGGGGGACTAGCGGGAGGGTCGAGACCCAGTACTTC
once,.,TRBV19,16,TRBJ2-1,CASSSLAGLSYNEQFF,TGTGCCAGTAGTTCCCTGGCGGGCCTCTCCTACAATGAGCAGTTCTTC
.,TRBD1,TRBV28,15,TRBJ1-5,CASSQTGGGNQPQHF,TGTGCCAGCAGTCAAACAGGGGGAGGCAATCAGCCCCAGCATTTT
.,TRBD1,TRBV28,15,TRBJ2-7,CASRRTGGFPYEQYF,TGTGCCAGCAGGCGGACAGGGGGTTTCCCCTACGAGCAGTACTTC
.,.,TRBV19,15,TRBJ2-3,CASSMGIASTDTQYF,TGTGCCAGTAGTATGGGGATCGCTAGCACAGATACGCAGTATTTT
.,TRBD1,TRBV28,16,TRBJ1-5,CASSLWGQGAHQPQHF,TGTGCCAGCAGTTTATGGGGACAGGGGGCTCATCAGCCCCAGCATTTT
.,TRBD2,TRBV6-5,14,TRBJ2-3,CATKGLAGGDTQYF,TGTGCCACGAAGGGACTAGCGGGAGGGGATACGCAGTATTTT
once,.,TRBV11-2,13,TRBJ1-5,CASSLEVNQPQHF,TGTGCCAGCAGCTTAGAAGTTAATCAGCCCCAGCATTTT
once,.,TRBV19,14,TRBJ2-7,CASSTSVSSYEQYF,TGTGCCAGTAGTACTAGCGTAAGCTCCTACGAGCAGTACTTC
.,TRBD2,TRBV7-3,14,TRBJ2-7,CASSPWGGSYEQYF,TGTGCCAGCAGCCCCTGGGGGGGCTCCTACGAGCAGTACTTC
once,.,TRBV5-1,13,TRBJ2-7,CASSPLRFDEQYF,TGCGCCAGCAGCCCACTTCGTTTCGACGAGCAGTACTTC
.,.,TRBV14,13,TRBJ2-7,CASSQDAFGEQYF,TGTGCCAGCAGCCAAGATGCTTTTGGGGAGCAGTACTTC
.,TRBD1,TRBV2,14,TRBJ1-5,CASGDRWRNQPQHF,TGTGCCAGCGGGGACAGGTGGAGAAATCAGCCCCAGCATTTT
.,.,TRBV27,12,TRBJ2-7,CASTSTGYEQYF,TGTGCCAGCACATCGACAGGCTACGAGCAGTACTTC
once,.,TRBV9,15,TRBJ2-3,CASSVVEGTWGTQYF,TGTGCCAGCAGCGTAGTTGAGGGGACCTGGGGTACGCAGTATTTT
.,TRBD2,TRBV5-6,17,TRBJ2-3,CASSLVGLAGPTDTQYF,TGTGCCAGCAGCTTGGTTGGCCTAGCGGGACCCACAGATACGCAGTATTTT
.,.,TRBV18,14,TRBJ1-1,CASSPIGQNTEAFF,TGTGCCAGCTCACCAATCGGCCAAAACACTGAAGCTTTCTTT
.,TRBD1,TRBV27,15,TRBJ2-3,CASSLRDRVSDTQYF,TGTGCCAGCAGTCTCCGGGACAGAGTTTCAGATACGCAGTATTTT
once,.,TRBV5-4,12,TRBJ2-1,CASSLWYNEQFF,TGTGCCAGCAGCTTGTGGTACAATGAGCAGTTCTTC
.,.,TRBV6-1,15,TRBJ1-5,CASSEAFGGDQPQHF,TGTGCCAGCAGCGAGGCCTTCGGGGGTGATCAGCCCCAGCATTTT
.,TRBD2,TRBV18,17,TRBJ2-3,CASSLRRLAGAVDTQYF,TGTGCCAGCTCCCTACGTCGGCTAGCGGGAGCCGTAGATACGCAGTATTTT
.,.,TRBV12-1,15,TRBJ2-6,CASSPDPPGANVLTF,TGTGCCAGCAGCCCGGACCCCCCTGGGGCCAACGTCCTGACTTTC
many,.,TRBV5-1,12,TRBJ2-7,CASSLEGYEQYF,TGCGCCAGCAGCTTGGAGGGCTACGAGCAGTACTTC
.,.,TRBV28,18,TRBJ2-6,CASSLTAVGLLGANVLTF,TGTGCCAGCAGTTTAACGGCGGTGGGTTTGCTGGGGGCCAACGTCCTGACTTTC